This T cell receptor (beta chain) comes out of a study of T cell repertoires in cytomegalovirus infection. Study as a whole: Well-studied HLA-B-restricted epitopes and recently identified HLA-C-restricted epitopes of CMV were both used in the study. Public signatures in TCR beta pointed to CMV infection and matching HLA type. Study observations and caveats: Accumulated public TCR beta family frequency recognized individuals carrying CMV together with the relevant HLA. What dominated the ex vivo response were HLA-C-restricted CMV-specific TCR beta clonotypes.

CDR3 size: 13 residues. Trimming left V 5 bases short and J 2 bases short, with 10 bases between. Per germline, CDR1 MNHNS and CDR2 SASEGT. In its sample, this clonotype was seen a few times. The antigen remains unidentified. TCRdb called the reads again in MiXCR, with one record for every CDR3 protein. Here the sample spans a few hundred thousand distinct CDR3 sequences, about 39% being singletons. This sequence originates from a human donor in good health (CMV status not recorded). Some clones in this sample may be carry-over from other donors' samples. The input for sequencing was cultured PBMCs, taken from culture after CMV antigen stimulation. The chain joins TRBV6-1 to TRBJ2-7; D remains ambiguous. The DNA of the CDR3 is TGTGCCAGCAGTATCGGTTTTCCCTACGAGCAGTACTTC. Translated: CASSIGFPYEQYF.